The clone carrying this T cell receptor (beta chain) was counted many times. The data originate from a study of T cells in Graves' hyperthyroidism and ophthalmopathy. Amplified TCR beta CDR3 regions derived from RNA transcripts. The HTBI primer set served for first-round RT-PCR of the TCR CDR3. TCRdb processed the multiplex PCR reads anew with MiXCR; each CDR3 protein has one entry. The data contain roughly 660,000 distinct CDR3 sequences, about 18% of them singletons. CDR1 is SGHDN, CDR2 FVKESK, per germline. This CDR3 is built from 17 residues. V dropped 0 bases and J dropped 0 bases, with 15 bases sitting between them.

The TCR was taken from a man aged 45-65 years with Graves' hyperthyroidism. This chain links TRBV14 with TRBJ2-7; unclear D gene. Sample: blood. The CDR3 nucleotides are TGTGCCAGCAGCCAAGATTCAATGGATACCAGCTCCTACGAGCAGTACTTC. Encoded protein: CASSQDSMDTSSYEQYF.